This is a list of T cell receptor beta chains from one sample in a study of T cell repertoires in cytomegalovirus infection. Each CDR3 protein gets one entry after TCRdb re-called the reads with MiXCR. The table lists about 160,000 distinct CDR3 sequences, roughly 15% of them singletons. The sample consisted of CD8+ T cells from PBMCs. Source of these receptors: a human donor in good health (CMV status not recorded). Some clones in this sample may be carry-over from other donors' samples. The CDR3 runs from the conserved cysteine through the conserved F or W. D genes are given only for firm matches. Clone size is given for some rows only: seen once, a few or many times, or a class if the clone is expanded.

>TRBV6-2/TRBV6-3|11|TRBJ2-1|.|.
TGTGCCAGCAGTCCCCTACGGGTGCAGTTCTTC
CASSPLRVQFF
>TRBV9|14|TRBJ2-7|.|TRBD1
TGTGCCAGCAGCCCAGGGGGACAGAACTACGAGCAGTACTTC
CASSPGGQNYEQYF
>TRBV7-9|14|TRBJ2-5|few|.
TGTGCCAGCAGCACAGAGACGGGCCGAGAGACCCAGTACTTC
CASSTETGRETQYF
>TRBV10-3|15|TRBJ2-7|.|.
TGTGCCATCAGTGAAAAGGGGCCTGACTCCTACGAGCAGTACTTC
CAISEKGPDSYEQYF
>TRBV29-1|12|TRBJ2-7|.|.
TGCAGCGTCCAGACGGGACTTTACGAGCAGTACTTC
CSVQTGLYEQYF
>TRBV6-6|14|TRBJ2-7|few|.
TGTGCCAGCAGTTACTCCGGGGAATCCTACGAGCAGTACTTC
CASSYSGESYEQYF
>TRBV7-6|13|TRBJ2-7|.|.
TGTGCCAGCAGCCGCGACCCGAACTACGAGCAGTACTTC
CASSRDPNYEQYF
>TRBV10-3|17|TRBJ2-7|many|TRBD2
TGTGCCATCAGTGAGGGGACTAGCGGTATACTCTCCTACGAGCAGTACTTC
CAISEGTSGILSYEQYF
>TRBV7-6|14|TRBJ2-3|.|TRBD1
TGTGCCAGCAGCTATCGGGACAGGGGAGATACGCAGTATTTT
CASSYRDRGDTQYF
>TRBV6-6|17|TRBJ2-5|.|.
TGTGCCAGCAGTTCCGCCTCAGGGTCTGGGTGGCAAGAGACCCAGTACTTC
CASSSASGSGWQETQYF
>TRBV20-1|12|TRBJ2-5|few|.
TGCAGTGCCTGGGACTCCCTAGAGACCCAGTACTTC
CSAWDSLETQYF
>TRBV28|10|TRBJ1-5|.|.
TGTGCCGCCGGAGGGGAGCCCCAGCATTTT
CAAGGEPQHF
>TRBV12-3/TRBV12-4|13|TRBJ2-1|.|TRBD1
TGTGCCAGCAGTATTTCCAGGGGGTATGAGCAGTTCTTC
CASSISRGYEQFF
>TRBV4-2|15|TRBJ2-2|.|TRBD2
TGTGCCAGCAGCCAAGATCCGGGGGGGGCCGGGGAGCTGTTTTTT
CASSQDPGGAGELFF
>TRBV6-2/TRBV6-3|15|TRBJ2-1|few|TRBD2
TGTGCCAGCAGTTACTCGCTAGCGGAAGACAATGAGCAGTTCTTC
CASSYSLAEDNEQFF
>TRBV28|15|TRBJ1-1|.|TRBD1
TGTGCCAGCAGTCCCTCTGGACAGGGGCACACTGAAGCTTTCTTT
CASSPSGQGHTEAFF
>TRBV11-2|15|TRBJ2-1|.|TRBD2
TGTGCCAGCACCCGGACTAGCAACTCCTACAATGAGCAGTTCTTC
CASTRTSNSYNEQFF
>TRBV27|12|TRBJ2-7|few|.
TGTGCCAGCAGGCGAGGGTTCTACGAGCAGTACTTC
CASRRGFYEQYF
>TRBV6-2/TRBV6-3|15|TRBJ2-5|.|.
TGTGCCAGCAGTTACCGCTTAGCCGGCCAAGAGACCCAGTACTTC
CASSYRLAGQETQYF
>TRBV7-2|14|TRBJ1-1|many|.
TGTGCCAGCAGCTTCCGGACGGAGAACACTGAAGCTTTCTTT
CASSFRTENTEAFF
>TRBV7-2|15|TRBJ2-4|few|TRBD2
TGTGCCAGCAGCTTAGAGTGGGCAGGGAGGGACATTCAGTACTTC
CASSLEWAGRDIQYF
>TRBV7-9|14|TRBJ2-7|.|TRBD2
TGTGCCAGCAGCCCCGGGGGAGCGGGATACGAGCAGTACTTC
CASSPGGAGYEQYF
>TRBV7-8|14|TRBJ2-5|many|TRBD2
TGTGCCAGCAGCTCAGGACTAGCGGGACTAACCCAGTACTTC
CASSSGLAGLTQYF
>TRBV7-2|15|TRBJ2-7|once|.
TGTGCCAGCAGCCCCCGGGGCGGCGTTTCCTACGAGCAGTACTTC
CASSPRGGVSYEQYF
>TRBV5-1|15|TRBJ2-7|.|TRBD1
TGCGCCAGCAGCCCGGGGACAGGGGGCATAGGGGAGCAGTACTTC
CASSPGTGGIGEQYF
>TRBV7-2|16|TRBJ2-6|many|.
TGTGCCAGCAGCTTAGGTGGGGTCTCTGGGGCCAACGTCCTGACTTTC
CASSLGGVSGANVLTF
>TRBV10-2|13|TRBJ1-2|.|.
TGCGCCAGCAGTGAGAAGAGGGGAGTCGGCTACACCTTC
CASSEKRGVGYTF
>TRBV29-1|14|TRBJ1-2|few|.
TGCAGCGTTGAAGTTAGACAGGAAAACTATGGCTACACCTTC
CSVEVRQENYGYTF
>TRBV27|14|TRBJ2-1|few|TRBD2
TGTGCCAGCAGTCGGGGGGTGAGCTACAATGAGCAGTTCTTC
CASSRGVSYNEQFF
>TRBV5-6|16|TRBJ1-1|.|.
TGTGCCAGCAGCTTAGTTACAGCAATCTTGAACACTGAAGCTTTCTTT
CASSLVTAILNTEAFF
>TRBV12-3/TRBV12-4|15|TRBJ2-1|few|TRBD2
TGTGCCAGCAGTTTCTCGGGGGGTGGGGACAATGAGCAGTTCTTC
CASSFSGGGDNEQFF
>TRBV5-1|15|TRBJ2-1|.|TRBD1
TGCGCCAGCAGCGTTACACAGGGGGCGCTTAATGAGCAGTTCTTC
CASSVTQGALNEQFF
>TRBV27|17|TRBJ2-2|.|.
TGTGCCAGCAGTCCAAGTCCCGGGACCCGGCTGGAAGGGGAGCTGTTTTTT
CASSPSPGTRLEGELFF
>TRBV7-2|15|TRBJ2-7|many|TRBD2
TGTGCCAGCAGCTTCCATACCGGGGGGAACTACGAGCAGTACTTC
CASSFHTGGNYEQYF
>TRBV7-2|17|TRBJ2-3|few|TRBD2
TGTGCCAGCAGCTTAGGGGGCGGGGGGTTCCCCACAGATACGCAGTATTTT
CASSLGGGGFPTDTQYF
>TRBV7-2|15|TRBJ1-4|few|TRBD1
TGTGCCAGCAGCAAGTCGGGACAGGGTAATGAAAAACTGTTTTTT
CASSKSGQGNEKLFF
>TRBV4-1|15|TRBJ2-7|few|TRBD1
TGCGCCAGCCGGGGCCGGGACAGGGGCCCCTACGAGCAGTACTTC
CASRGRDRGPYEQYF